Included here is one T cell receptor beta chain sequence, with context. The data were obtained in a study of blood T cell repertoires in COVID-19. As for the study in general: Samples of COVID-19 (acute and convalescent) were obtained from the United States, Italy and Spain.

The data were produced by immunoSEQ multiplex PCR, yet TCRdb's version contains in-frame clones alone and is incomplete. This sample has about 110,000 clones, with about 89% found just once. CDR1 and CDR2 from the germline V gene are LNHDA and SQIVND (reference sequence). CDR3 length: 15 amino acids. Germline trimming cut 4 bases from V and 3 bases from J; bases unmatched to any gene: 3. Sample: peripheral blood. This clonotype was sampled from a woman aged 25 to 39 with acute or convalescent COVID-19. This chain uses TRBV19 with TRBJ2-1; 10 positions agree with TRBD2. The CDR3 protein is CASSTLAGVYNEQFF. The CDR3 DNA reads TGTGCCAGTAGTACTCTAGCGGGAGTCTACAATGAGCAGTTCTTC.